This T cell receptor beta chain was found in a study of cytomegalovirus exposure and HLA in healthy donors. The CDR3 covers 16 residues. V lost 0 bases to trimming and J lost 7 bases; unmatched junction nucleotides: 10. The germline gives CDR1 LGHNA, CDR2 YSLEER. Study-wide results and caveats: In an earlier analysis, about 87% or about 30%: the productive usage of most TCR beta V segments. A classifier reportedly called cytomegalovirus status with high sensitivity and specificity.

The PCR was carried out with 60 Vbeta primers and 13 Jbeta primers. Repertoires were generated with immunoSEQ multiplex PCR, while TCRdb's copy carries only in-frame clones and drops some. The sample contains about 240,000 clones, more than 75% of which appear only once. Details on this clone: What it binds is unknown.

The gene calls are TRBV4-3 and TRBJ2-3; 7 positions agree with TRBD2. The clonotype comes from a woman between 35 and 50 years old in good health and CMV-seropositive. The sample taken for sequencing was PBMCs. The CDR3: CASSQDTGGKAHTQYF. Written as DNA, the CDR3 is TGCGCCAGCAGCCAAGATACGGGGGGAAAAGCACATACGCAGTATTTT.